These 2 T cell receptor beta chains were sequenced from one sample in a study of blood T cell repertoires in COVID-19. Generated by immunoSEQ multiplex PCR, the TCRdb table keeps only in-frame clones and is missing some. The sample has approximately 220,000 clones, approximately 90% seen once. Sequencing was done on a sample of peripheral blood. These receptors all stem from a man in his 60s who had recovered from COVID-19.

This clone was detected only a few times. V and J are TRBV2 and TRBJ1-1; TRBD1 might be the D (5 bases). CDR1 is SNHLY and CDR2 is FYNNEI in the germline V gene. CDR3 length equals 14 residues. Deletions cut 6 bases from V and 1 base from J, with 12 bases between. The CDR3 reads CASRGLRKNTEAFF. CDR3 sequence (DNA): TGTGCCAGCAGGGGGCTGAGGAAGAACACTGAAGCTTTCTTT.

The chain links TRBV11-3 to TRBJ2-3; 7 bases fit TRBD1. Germline V gene data show CDR1 as SGHNT and CDR2 as YENEEA. The CDR3 runs 14 residues. Germline trimming cut 1 base from V and 3 bases from J; bases unmatched to any gene: 1. The CDR3 DNA is TGTGCCAGCAGCTTAGGCAGGGGGACAGATACGCAGTATTTT. Its translation is CASSLGRGTDTQYF.